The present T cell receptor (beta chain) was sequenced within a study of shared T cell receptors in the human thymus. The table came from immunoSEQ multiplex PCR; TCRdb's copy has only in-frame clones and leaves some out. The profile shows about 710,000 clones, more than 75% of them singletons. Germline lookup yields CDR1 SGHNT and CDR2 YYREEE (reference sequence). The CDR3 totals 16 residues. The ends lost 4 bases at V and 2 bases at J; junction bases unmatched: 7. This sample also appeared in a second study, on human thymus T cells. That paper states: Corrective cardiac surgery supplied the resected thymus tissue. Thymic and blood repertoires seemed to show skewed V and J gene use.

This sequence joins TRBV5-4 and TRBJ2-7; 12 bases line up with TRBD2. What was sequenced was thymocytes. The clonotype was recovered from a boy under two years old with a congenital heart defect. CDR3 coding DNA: TGTGCCAGCAGCCTACCAACTAGCGGGAGGCCCTACGAGCAGTACTTC. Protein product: CASSLPTSGRPYEQYF. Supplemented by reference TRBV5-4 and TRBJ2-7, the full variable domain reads ETGVTQSPTHLIKTRGQQVTLRCSSQSGHNTVSWYQQALGQGPQFIFQYYREEENGRGNFPPRFSGLQFPNYSSELNVNALELDDSALYLCASSLPTSGRPYEQYFGPGTRLTVT.